Presented here are 32 T cell receptor beta chains from one specimen sequenced in a study of regulatory T cells in long-lasting Graves disease. The time point is: newly diagnosed GD, antithyroid drugs for less than 3 months. Generation of the TCR library employed RNA extracted from PBMCs. Arm-PCR of CDR3 regions with iRepertoire HTBI primers generated TCR beta libraries. TCRdb passed the multiplex PCR reads through MiXCR, listing each CDR3 protein once. The profile shows about 440,000 distinct CDR3 sequences, under 15% of them singletons. These data are also associated with another study on T cells in Graves' hyperthyroidism and ophthalmopathy.

Specimen: peripheral blood mononuclear cells (PBMCs), collected at new diagnosis, from a patient treated with antithyroid drugs. These receptors all come from a woman younger than 45 with Graves disease.

This clonotype was observed a few times. CDR3 in DNA: TGCAGTGCTAGAGGGAGGATAGAAGGCTACACCTTC. This sequence encodes CSARGRIEGYTF. V is TRBV20-1 and J is TRBJ1-2; D uncertain. The CDR3 is made up of 12 amino acids. The germline V gene encodes CDR1 DFQATT and CDR2 SNEGSKA (reference sequence). V was shortened by 1 base and J by 8 bases, with 11 bases between the two germline ends.

This chain connects TRBV11-2 to TRBJ1-4; 9 bases agree with TRBD1. CDR1 and CDR2 (germline): SGHAT, FQNNGV. The length of the CDR3 is 16 residues. With 7 bases clipped from V and 6 bases from J, the junction kept 12 bases outside the gene matches. This chain's CDR3 is CASTPFPGDRDEKLFF. The CDR3, as DNA: TGTGCCAGCACCCCCTTCCCCGGGGACAGGGATGAAAAACTGTTTTTT.

The table lists this clonotype with a few counts. This chain joins TRBV6-1 and TRBJ2-4; TRBD2 agrees at 7 bases. After removal of 8 bases from V and 1 base from J, the junction contained 17 bases not matched to a gene. From germline, CDR1 is MNHNS and CDR2 SASEGT. This CDR3 comprises 18 residues. The CDR3 protein is CASLGDIGTKEAKNIQYF. The CDR3, as DNA: TGTGCCAGCCTAGGAGACATCGGGACTAAGGAGGCCAAAAACATTCAGTACTTC.

This clonotype came up many times. V is TRBV29-1 and J is TRBJ2-7, with TRBD1 matching 7 bases. The CDR3 has 15 residues. Germline V gene lookup returns CDR1 SQVTM and CDR2 ANQGSEA. The V gene end was trimmed by 8 bases and the J gene end by 5 bases; junction bases not matched to a gene: 18. The CDR3 coding sequence is TGCAGCACCATACAGGGGAGATCTCTCTCTGACGAGCAGTACTTC. Protein product: CSTIQGRSLSDEQYF.

V and J are TRBV6-5 and TRBJ2-1; TRBD2 matches at 7 bases. The CDR3 extends over 16 amino acids. J was trimmed by 7 bases and V by 2 bases; bases with no gene match: 11. Per the germline V gene, CDR1 is MNHEY and CDR2 is SVGAGI. CDR3 DNA: TGTGCCAGCAGTTACCGCACAGCGGGACTGGTAAATGAGCAGTTCTTC. As protein: CASSYRTAGLVNEQFF.

This clonotype was observed many times. The chain uses TRBV18 and TRBJ2-7; no reliable D call. Germline CDR1 is KGHSH and CDR2 is LQKENI. Trimming took 2 bases from V and 3 from J, leaving 5 bases between them. CDR3 length: 12 residues. The CDR3 sequence: CASSPNSYEQYF. DNA for the CDR3: TGTGCCAGCTCACCAAACAGCTACGAGCAGTACTTC. Combining the CDR3 with reference TRBV18 and TRBJ2-7 gives the whole variable domain NAGVMQNPRHLVRRRGQEARLRCSPMKGHSHVYWYRQLPEEGLKFMVYLQKENIIDESGMPKERFSAEFPKEGPSILRIQQVVRGDSAAYFCASSPNSYEQYFGPGTRLTVT.

CDR3 residues: CASSLDPDTQETQYF. CDR3 coding DNA: TGTGCCAGCAGCTTAGATCCCGACACCCAAGAGACCCAGTACTTC. J is TRBJ2-5 and V is TRBV7-9; D unclear. The germline CDR1 and CDR2 sequences are SEHNR and FQNEAQ (reference sequence). The V gene lost 1 base and the J gene lost 1 base, with 10 bases spanning the gap. This CDR3 has 15 residues.

This clonotype was observed at least ten times. J is TRBJ1-1 and V is TRBV7-9; possible D gene TRBD1, 6 bases. The CDR3 is 13 residues long. Trimming took off 6 bases at V and 1 base at J, with 9 bases between the two ends. Germline CDR1 is SEHNR and CDR2 is FQNEAQ (reference sequence). CDR3 sequence reads: CASSPTGNTEAFF. The DNA of the CDR3 is TGTGCCAGCAGTCCGACAGGGAACACTGAAGCTTTCTTT.

This clonotype was counted ten times or more. This chain links TRBV5-1 with TRBJ2-1; a possible D gene is TRBD2 (7 bases). Germline CDR1 reads SGHRS; CDR2 reads YFSETQ. Trimming took off 4 bases at V and 7 bases at J, with 24 bases between the two ends. The CDR3 loop spans 17 amino acids. The CDR3 here is CASSPRAGGRLQNEQFF. CDR3 DNA: TGCGCCAGCAGCCCAAGAGCCGGGGGGCGGCTACAGAATGAGCAGTTCTTC.

This clonotype was found many times. The chain links TRBV20-1 to TRBJ2-7; 9 bases are shared with TRBD1. The CDR3 has 14 amino acids. The trim removed 1 base at V and 1 base at J, leaving 2 bases unmatched. CDR1 is DFQATT and CDR2 is SNEGSKA in the germline V gene (reference sequence). CDR3 sequence (DNA): TGCAGTGCTAGAGGGACAGGGGCGTCCTACGAGCAGTACTTC. Translating gives CSARGTGASYEQYF.

This chain connects TRBV10-3 to TRBJ2-1; possibly TRBD2 for D (6 bases). The CDR3 has 15 amino acids. Between the trimmed V and J ends, which lost 6 bases and 6 bases, there was a span of 18 bases. Germline loops: CDR1 ENHRY, CDR2 SYGVKD. The chain's CDR3 is CAIRDGSSGGNEQFF. Here the CDR3 DNA reads TGTGCCATCAGGGACGGGAGTTCTGGAGGCAATGAGCAGTTCTTC.

This clonotype has more than one count but fewer than ten. The chain has TRBV6-5 and TRBJ2-3; a possible D gene is TRBD2 (6 bases). The CDR3 is 16 residues long. The germline CDR1 and CDR2 sequences are MNHEY and SVGAGI. Trimming took 0 bases from V and 2 from J, leaving 12 bases between them. CDR3 DNA sequence: TGTGCCAGCAGTTACTCAGGCGGGATGTTCACAGATACGCAGTATTTT. Its translation: CASSYSGGMFTDTQYF.

This clonotype was detected many times. The rearrangement joins TRBV28 to TRBJ1-1; D is unresolved. Germline V gene lookup returns CDR1 MDHEN and CDR2 SYDVKM. CDR3 length: 12 residues. V was clipped by 1 base and J by 3 bases, with 3 bases between them. CDR3 loop: CASSLYYTEAFF. In DNA, the CDR3 is TGTGCCAGCAGTTTATATTACACTGAAGCTTTCTTT.

Many counts were recorded for this clonotype. V gene TRBV7-9 combines with J gene TRBJ2-5; tentative D call: TRBD2 (6 bases). In germline, CDR1 is SEHNR, CDR2 FQNEAQ (reference sequence). Trimming took off 4 bases at V and 1 base at J, with 13 bases between the two ends. CDR3 size: 15 residues. The CDR3 protein is CASSSLLATQETQYF. Here the CDR3 DNA reads TGTGCCAGCAGCTCCCTCCTAGCGACCCAAGAGACCCAGTACTTC.

This clonotype showed up many times. The chain couples TRBV7-9 to TRBJ1-4; D remains ambiguous. This CDR3 contains 13 residues. Germline CDR1 reads SEHNR; CDR2 reads FQNEAQ (reference sequence). The V end was cut by 7 bases, the J end by 0 bases, with 6 bases between. CDR3 sequence (DNA): TGTGCCAGCACGTTTGCAACTAATGAAAAACTGTTTTTT. This sequence encodes CASTFATNEKLFF.

This clonotype was detected a few times. The chain is built from TRBV6-1 and TRBJ2-5; no clear D gene. The V and J ends lost 4 bases and 5 bases respectively, with 11 bases between them. CDR1 is MNHNS and CDR2 is SASEGT in the germline V gene. The CDR3 extends over 13 amino acids. This chain's CDR3 is CASSVVSYETQYF. The CDR3, as DNA: TGTGCCAGCAGTGTAGTTAGCTATGAGACCCAGTACTTC.

The table lists this clonotype with a few counts. CDR3 loop: CSVCRDSSNYGYTF. CDR3 bases: TGCAGCGTCTGCAGGGACAGCTCTAACTATGGCTACACCTTC. The chain employs TRBV29-1 and TRBJ1-2; 7 nucleotides align to TRBD1. V was pared by 6 bases and J by 0 bases, with 7 bases of the junction left unmatched. The CDR3 is made up of 14 amino acids. The V gene's germline CDR1 is SQVTM and CDR2 ANQGSEA.

On this clonotype itself: Since a much larger clone is just one base distant, this may be a read error. The V and J genes are TRBV15 and TRBJ1-1; D gene uncertain. The CDR3 sequence is 12 residues long. Trimming took 1 base from V and 6 from J, leaving 6 bases between them. The germline CDR1 and CDR2 sequences are LNHNV and YYDKDF (reference sequence). CDR3 loop: CATSRGASEAFF. CDR3 coding DNA: TGTGCCACCAGCAGAGGGGCATCTGAAGCTTTCTTT. The full variable domain, in which reference TRBV15 and TRBJ1-1 provide the parts outside the CDR3, is DAMVIQNPRYQVTQFGKPVTLSCSQTLNHNVMYWYQQKSSQAPKLLFHYYDKDFNNEADTPDNFQSRRPNTSFCFLDIRSPGLGDTAMYLCATSRGASEAFFGQGTRLTVV.

This clonotype was seen a handful of times. The chain employs TRBV5-1 and TRBJ2-5; D gene unclear. The germline V gene encodes CDR1 SGHRS and CDR2 YFSETQ. Trimming removed 2 bases from V and 1 base from J, with 12 bases in between. The CDR3 is 15 amino acids. The CDR3 sequence is CASSFSTLSQETQYF. CDR3 nucleotides: TGCGCCAGCAGCTTTTCGACACTGTCCCAAGAGACCCAGTACTTC.

Notes on this clonotype: This clone may be a read error of a much larger clone one base away. The CDR3 nucleotides read TGTGCCAGCAGCTTCAGAGCCACCTACGAGCAGTACTTC. This translates into CASSFRATYEQYF. The genes are TRBV5-6 and TRBJ2-7; D unclear. The germline V gene has CDR1 SGHDT and CDR2 YYEEEE. This CDR3 comprises 13 residues. The V gene lost 2 bases and the J gene lost 2 bases, with 8 bases spanning the gap.

The chain is built from TRBV10-3 and TRBJ1-3; D gene uncertain. There are 17 residues in the CDR3. V gave up 0 bases and J gave up 0 bases, with 12 bases separating them. The V gene's germline CDR1 is ENHRY and CDR2 SYGVKD. The CDR3 region is CAISESGHPDSGNTIYF. The CDR3 DNA reads TGTGCCATCAGTGAGTCAGGGCACCCTGACTCTGGAAACACCATATATTTT.

Many counts were recorded for this clonotype. This sequence joins TRBV3-1 and TRBJ1-2, with D possibly TRBD1 on 6 matching bases. V shed 1 base and J shed 7 bases, with 7 bases lying between them. Germline V gives CDR1 LGHDT, CDR2 YNNKEL (reference sequence). There are 12 residues in the CDR3. CDR3 residues: CASSQGQAGYTF. CDR3 nucleotides: TGTGCCAGCAGCCAAGGACAGGCTGGCTACACCTTC.

This clonotype was recorded many times. J is TRBJ1-1 and V is TRBV7-9; D possibly corresponds to TRBD1 (5 bases). Trimming stripped 5 bases from V and 5 bases from J, with 12 bases between. The CDR3 extends over 13 amino acids. Looked up from germline, CDR1 is SEHNR and CDR2 is FQNEAQ (reference sequence). In nucleotides, the CDR3 is TGTGCCAGCAGCGGCACAGGCGGGACTGAAGCTTTCTTT. This encodes CASSGTGGTEAFF.

This clonotype was counted many times. This chain joins TRBV29-1 and TRBJ1-1; D call uncertain. The CDR3 consists of 8 residues. V gave up 0 bases and J gave up 10 bases, with 0 bases separating them. The germline V gene has CDR1 SQVTM and CDR2 ANQGSEA. CDR3 nucleotide sequence: TGCAGCGTTGAAGAAGCTTTCTTT. It is translated as CSVEEAFF.

J is TRBJ2-2 and V is TRBV24-1; maybe TRBD1 (6 bases). The CDR3 contains 15 residues. The germline gives CDR1 KGHDR, CDR2 SFDVKD. Trimming took 6 bases from V and 3 from J, leaving 13 bases between them. This CDR3 reads CATSPNQGYTGELFF. CDR3 nucleotide sequence: TGTGCCACCAGTCCCAACCAGGGGTACACCGGGGAGCTGTTTTTT.

In its sample, this clonotype was seen a few times. J is TRBJ2-1 and V is TRBV7-9, with a tentative D call TRBD2 (6 bases). Trimming pared 6 bases from V and 4 bases from J, leaving 16 bases between. Germline V gene data show CDR1 as SEHNR and CDR2 as FQNEAQ (reference sequence). CDR3 length equals 15 residues. The CDR3 reads CASSPAGPTYNEQFF. The CDR3 DNA reads TGTGCCAGCAGTCCAGCGGGCCCAACTTACAATGAGCAGTTCTTC.

V and J are TRBV13 and TRBJ1-1, with a possible D match to TRBD1 (5 bases). V was trimmed by 11 bases and J by 2 bases, leaving 21 bases between them. This CDR3 has 15 amino acids. Germline V gene lookup returns CDR1 PRHDT and CDR2 FYEKMQ (reference sequence). CDR3 DNA sequence: TGTGCCTGCGGCTTGGATGCAGGGCTAAACACTGAAGCTTTCTTT. Translated, it gives CACGLDAGLNTEAFF. Based on the CDR3 plus reference TRBV13 and TRBJ1-1, the full variable domain is AAGVIQSPRHLIKEKRETATLKCYPIPRHDTVYWYQQGPGQDPQFLISFYEKMQSDKGSIPDRFSAQQFSDYHSELNMSSLELGDSALYFCACGLDAGLNTEAFFGQGTRLTVV.

This clonotype was recorded many times. V and J are TRBV5-1 and TRBJ2-7; possible D gene TRBD1, 6 bases. CDR1 is SGHRS, CDR2 YFSETQ, per germline. The CDR3 is made up of 14 amino acids. The V end was cut by 2 bases, the J end by 7 bases, with 16 bases between. CDR3 protein: CASSFKTGMGEQYF. CDR3 in DNA: TGCGCCAGCAGCTTTAAGACAGGCATGGGGGAGCAGTACTTC.

This clonotype was recorded at least ten times. The chain joins TRBV27 to TRBJ1-6; a possible D gene is TRBD1 (5 bases). The germline CDR1 and CDR2 sequences are MNHEY and SMNVEV (reference sequence). V was shortened by 5 bases and J by 4 bases, with 15 bases between the two germline ends. The CDR3 is 16 amino acids. For the CDR3, the DNA is TGTGCCAGCAGTACTCCGGCCGGGACTTATAATTCACCCCTCCACTTT. Encoded protein: CASSTPAGTYNSPLHF.

This clonotype was picked up a small number of times. This rearrangement joins TRBV27 to TRBJ2-1; 9 positions match TRBD2. Losses at the gene ends were 7 bases for V and 5 bases for J; bases not matched to a gene: 9. Germline-derived CDR1 and CDR2 are MNHEY and SMNVEV (reference sequence). The CDR3 loop spans 15 amino acids. CDR3: CASTLGVAGDNEQFF. Written as DNA, the CDR3 is TGTGCCAGCACCCTCGGAGTAGCGGGAGACAATGAGCAGTTCTTC.

This sequence joins TRBV11-2 and TRBJ2-5; TRBD2 agrees at 7 bases. Trimming took 6 bases from V and 1 from J; bases not matched to a gene: 8. Per germline, CDR1 SGHAT and CDR2 FQNNGV. The CDR3 totals 15 residues. The CDR3 loop is CASRTFGRIQETQYF. The CDR3 bases are TGTGCCAGCAGGACTTTCGGGAGGATCCAAGAGACCCAGTACTTC.

This clonotype has a count of ten or more. The rearrangement joins TRBV12-5 to TRBJ2-5, with 8 bases matching TRBD2. V was pared by 6 bases and J by 5 bases, with 11 bases of the junction left unmatched. The CDR3 covers 15 residues. Germline CDR1 and CDR2: LGHNT and FRNRAP. CDR3 in amino acids: CASGRSGTPGETQYF. The CDR3 DNA is TGTGCTAGTGGCCGTAGCGGGACCCCGGGGGAGACCCAGTACTTC.